The entry that follows covers one T cell receptor beta chain sequence. These data come from a study of blood T cell repertoires in COVID-19. Germline V gives CDR1 GTSNPN, CDR2 SVGIG (reference sequence). V was shortened by 0 bases and J by 5 bases, with 8 bases between the two germline ends. CDR3 length: 14 residues. Authors' analysis steps: How many nucleated cells were present was estimated from reference gene primer amplification. Here immunoSEQ multiplex PCR was the method, and the copy in TCRdb shows in-frame clones only, minus some. V, J and clone size are taken as reported in that table, and D and trimming were inferred from the DNA itself. The sample holds 300,000 or so clones; approximately 91% are singletons and the top ten take over 2%.

Sequencing was carried out using peripheral blood. The chain recombines TRBV30 with TRBJ1-6; D remains unclear. The receptor was derived from a woman in her 30s with COVID-19, enrolled during active disease. Here the CDR3 DNA reads TGTGCCTGGAGTGTCGGTCAAAATAATTCACCCCTCCACTTT. This encodes CAWSVGQNNSPLHF.